In this sample, the clone carrying this T cell receptor beta chain turned up a few times. This entry comes from a study of early T cells in non-severe SARS-CoV-2 infection. Each CDR3 protein is one row after TCRdb ran MiXCR on the 5' RACE reads. The sample has approximately 62,000 distinct CDR3 sequences, 9.5% to 15% seen once. The V segment lost 5 bases and the J segment 3 bases; nucleotides outside the gene matches: 17. This CDR3 is built from 19 residues. Per the germline V gene, CDR1 is SEHNR and CDR2 is FQNEAQ (reference sequence). The receptor was derived from an adult who was a healthcare worker with PCR-confirmed SARS-CoV-2 infection or an uninfected control (not recorded which). The chain recombines TRBV7-9 with TRBJ2-2; TRBD2 matches 8 bases. The material sequenced was whole blood. This CDR3 is CASSPSPGRAGRDTGELFF. The CDR3 DNA follows: TGTGCCAGCAGCCCATCTCCCGGGAGGGCCGGGAGGGACACCGGGGAGCTGTTTTTT.